This T cell receptor beta chain emerged from a study of PD-L1 blockade in urothelial cancer (dated by TCRdb to about 2017). Study-wide context: Every patient began therapy in 2014 and was given atezolizumab 1,200 mg intravenously every 3 weeks. Durable clinical benefit was achieved by nine patients and was not achieved by 20 patients. TCR sequencing covered pretreatment tumor samples and matched, serially collected peripheral blood taken before and after atezolizumab treatment. Durable clinical benefit was defined as progression-free survival longer than 6 months, and TCR features were also tested against progression-free and overall survival. Whole exome sequencing and RNA sequencing of pretreatment tumors were performed alongside TCR sequencing in the same patients. Blood samples were analyzed at 3 weeks after treatment start (second dose) and at 6 weeks after treatment start. Pretreatment blood TCR-seq was available for about 27 patients, at least one posttreatment blood collection was obtained for some 25 patients, and tumor TCR-seq was available for some 25 patients. Patients had an ECOG performance status of 0 or 1 and had received between 0 and 3 prior chemotherapy regimens. The study was an exploratory multi-omic analysis of somatic, immune and clinical correlates of response to PD-L1 blockade with atezolizumab in urothelial cancer. A median of about 140,000 T cells and some 84,000 unique TCRs was obtained from blood samples, and a median clonality of about 0.08 was observed. About 85% of the roughly 29 patients were males with bladder-origin urothelial cancer, and about 65% of the roughly 30 reported a prior smoking history. Beyond this particular receptor, the publication reports: Because the sample size was small (n ≈ 27) and many exploratory analyses were performed, the results are intended to be hypothesis-generating. A pretreatment peripheral blood TCR clonality below the median was linked to improved progression-free and overall survival. At 3 weeks after the start of treatment, tumor-associated TCR clones in peripheral blood had expanded more in patients with durable benefit (n ≈ 20, p = 0.022).

On this clone: Its antigen is unknown. No base quality information exists; no much larger clone differs at one position.

A total of some 30 patients with locally advanced or metastatic urothelial carcinoma, treated at Memorial Sloan Kettering on a trial protocol, made up the cohort. Peripheral blood mononuclear cells were collected pretreatment and during treatment, with between 1 and 8 total time points obtained per patient. The Qiagen DNeasy Blood extraction kit was used to purify genomic DNA from total PBMCs and tumor samples. PBMCs were collected pretreatment and during treatment, and were isolated and stored as previously described. Synthetic TCR analog templates were spiked into each PCR so that absolute template abundance could be estimated from read counts. Using the immunoSEQ assay, TCRbeta CDR3 regions were amplified from genomic DNA with bias-controlled V and J gene primers. Sequencing of rearranged TCRbeta segments was done at approximately 20X coverage. On the study's bioinformatics: Clustering was used to correct sequencing errors, and CDR3s were annotated against IMGT to assign V, D and J genes. Only productive TCRbeta rearrangements were used in downstream analyses, excluding out-of-frame or stop-codon sequences. Clonality was computed as one minus Shannon entropy normalized by the log of the number of unique productive sequences. Clones differing between time points or between blood and tumor were identified by Fisher's exact test with Benjamini-Hochberg correction at adjusted p below 0.01. Sourced from immuneACCESS, this table was stored by TCRdb with only in-frame sequences that have V and J called. A share of the clones is absent; for the studies checked, an unresolved V gene accounts for under half, and the remainder has no known explanation. V and J calls and clone size follow that table, whereas D and trimming were derived from the DNA. This sample has about 82,000 clones in its table, and 82% of those were observed once. The ten largest clones capture around a tenth of the sample.

V and J lose 3 bases and 7 bases, and a span of 10 bases separates them. The CDR3 goes from the cysteine to the phenylalanine over 12 residues. Solely the CDR3 DNA is kept, with 36 bases framed from the first base. CDR1 SGDLS and CDR2 YYNGEE are derived from the germline V gene. This chain joins TRBV9 to TRBJ1-2, with the identity of the D gene unclear. The clonotype was recovered from a man between 65 and 80 years old with urothelial cancer. The specimen comprised PBMCs, sampled around atezolizumab (anti-PD-L1) treatment. CDR3 sequence: CASSAMAGGYTF. The nucleotide sequence reads TGTGCCAGCAGCGCCATGGCAGGTGGCTACACCTTC.